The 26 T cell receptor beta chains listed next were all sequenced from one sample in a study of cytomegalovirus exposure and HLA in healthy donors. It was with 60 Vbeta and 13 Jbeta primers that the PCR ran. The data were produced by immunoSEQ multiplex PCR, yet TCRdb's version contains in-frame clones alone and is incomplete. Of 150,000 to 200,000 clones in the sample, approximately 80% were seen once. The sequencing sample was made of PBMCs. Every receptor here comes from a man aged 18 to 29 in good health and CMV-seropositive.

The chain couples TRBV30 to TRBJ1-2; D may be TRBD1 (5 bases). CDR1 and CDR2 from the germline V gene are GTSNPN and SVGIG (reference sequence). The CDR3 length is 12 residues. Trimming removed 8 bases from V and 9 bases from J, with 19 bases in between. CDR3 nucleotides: TGTGCCGCCGGCGGGACTACCGAGAGCTACACCTTC. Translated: CAAGGTTESYTF.

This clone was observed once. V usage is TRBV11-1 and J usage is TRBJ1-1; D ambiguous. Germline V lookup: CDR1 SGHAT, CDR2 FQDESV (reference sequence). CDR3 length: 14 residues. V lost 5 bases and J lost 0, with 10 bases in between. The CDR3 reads CASSPPHLNTEAFF. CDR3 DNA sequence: TGTGCCAGCAGCCCCCCACACCTGAACACTGAAGCTTTCTTT.

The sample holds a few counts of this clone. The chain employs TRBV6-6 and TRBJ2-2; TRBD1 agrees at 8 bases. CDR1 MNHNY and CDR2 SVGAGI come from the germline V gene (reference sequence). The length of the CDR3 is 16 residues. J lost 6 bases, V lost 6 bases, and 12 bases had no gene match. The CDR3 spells CASSLTGTGLAGELFF. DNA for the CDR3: TGTGCCAGCAGCTTAACCGGGACAGGTCTCGCCGGGGAGCTGTTTTTT.

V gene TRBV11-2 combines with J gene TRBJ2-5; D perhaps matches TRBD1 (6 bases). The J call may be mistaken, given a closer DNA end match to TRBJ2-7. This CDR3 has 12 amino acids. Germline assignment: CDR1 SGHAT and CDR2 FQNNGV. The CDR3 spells CASSFSGDEQYF. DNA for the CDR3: TGTGCCAGCAGCTTCTCAGGGGACGAGCAGTACTTC.

The CDR3 loop is CASSLRAGGYRLDSYEQYF. CDR3 bases: TGTGCCAGCAGCTTAAGGGCGGGAGGATACAGGTTAGACTCCTACGAGCAGTACTTC. The chain recombines TRBV7-6 with TRBJ2-7; 8 bases map to TRBD2. CDR1 SGHVS and CDR2 FNYEAQ come from the germline V gene. The CDR3 runs to 19 residues. With V trimmed by 2 bases and J by 0 bases, 15 bases remained unmatched.

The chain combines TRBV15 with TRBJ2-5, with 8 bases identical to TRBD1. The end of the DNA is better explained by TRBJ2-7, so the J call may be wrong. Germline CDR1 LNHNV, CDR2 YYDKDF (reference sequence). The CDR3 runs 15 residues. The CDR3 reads CATSRAQGARYEQYF. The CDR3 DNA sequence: TGTGCCACCAGCAGAGCCCAGGGGGCGCGGTACGAGCAGTACTTC.

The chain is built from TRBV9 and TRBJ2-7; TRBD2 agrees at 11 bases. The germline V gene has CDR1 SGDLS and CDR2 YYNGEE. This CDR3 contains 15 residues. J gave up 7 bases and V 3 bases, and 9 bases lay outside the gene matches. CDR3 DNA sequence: TGTGCCAGCAGCGCAATAGCGGGGGGGCCGGGGGAGCAGTACTTC. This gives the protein CASSAIAGGPGEQYF.

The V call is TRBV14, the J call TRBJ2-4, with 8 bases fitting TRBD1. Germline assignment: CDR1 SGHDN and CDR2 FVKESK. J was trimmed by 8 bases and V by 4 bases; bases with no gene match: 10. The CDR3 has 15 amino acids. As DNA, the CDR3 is TGTGCCAGCAGCCCCGGGACAGGCCGGGGAGACATTCAGTACTTC. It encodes CASSPGTGRGDIQYF.

The CDR3 region is CASSKPQSGGEYNEQFF. The CDR3 DNA reads as TGTGCCAGCAGCAAACCTCAAAGCGGGGGGGAATACAATGAGCAGTTCTTC. The genes are TRBV21-1 and TRBJ2-1; TRBD2 was called by the table and not checked on the DNA. TRBV21-1 is listed as a pseudogene. The CDR3 consists of 17 residues.

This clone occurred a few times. The CDR3 protein is CASSLTTGDQPQHF. The CDR3 DNA sequence: TGTGCCAGCAGTCTAACGACAGGGGATCAGCCCCAGCATTTT. This chain uses TRBV6-6 with TRBJ1-5, with TRBD1 matching 8 bases. Germline CDR1 MNHNY, CDR2 SVGAGI (reference sequence). The ends lost 5 bases at V and 5 bases at J; junction bases unmatched: 5. The CDR3 covers 14 residues.

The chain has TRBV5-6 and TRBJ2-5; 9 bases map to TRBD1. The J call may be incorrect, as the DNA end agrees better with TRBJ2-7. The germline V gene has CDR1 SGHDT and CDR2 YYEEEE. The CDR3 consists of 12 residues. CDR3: CASSRDRVEQYF. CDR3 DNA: TGTGCCAGCAGCCGGGACAGGGTCGAGCAGTACTTC.

CDR3 sequence reads: CASSKGKPGQGFSYNSPLHF. In nucleotides, the CDR3 is TGCGCCAGCAGCAAGGGGAAGCCGGGACAGGGGTTTTCCTATAATTCACCCCTCCACTTT. This chain uses TRBV4-1 with TRBJ1-6; 10 bases match TRBD1. The CDR3 has 20 amino acids. Germline V gene sequence: CDR1 MGHRA, CDR2 YSYEKL. V gave up 5 bases and J gave up 1 base; unmatched junction bases: 14.

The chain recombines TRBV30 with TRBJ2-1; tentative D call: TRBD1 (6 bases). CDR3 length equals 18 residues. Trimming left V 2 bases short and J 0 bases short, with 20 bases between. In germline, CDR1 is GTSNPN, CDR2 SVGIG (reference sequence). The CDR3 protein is CAWSLPGHLTSSYNEQFF. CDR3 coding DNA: TGTGCCTGGAGTTTACCGGGACATCTTACCAGCTCCTACAATGAGCAGTTCTTC.

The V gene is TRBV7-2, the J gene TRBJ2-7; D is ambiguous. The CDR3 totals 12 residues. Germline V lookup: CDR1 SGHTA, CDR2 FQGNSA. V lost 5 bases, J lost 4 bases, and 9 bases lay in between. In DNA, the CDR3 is TGTGCCAGCAGCGCGTCCTTTTACGAGCAGTACTTC. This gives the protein CASSASFYEQYF.

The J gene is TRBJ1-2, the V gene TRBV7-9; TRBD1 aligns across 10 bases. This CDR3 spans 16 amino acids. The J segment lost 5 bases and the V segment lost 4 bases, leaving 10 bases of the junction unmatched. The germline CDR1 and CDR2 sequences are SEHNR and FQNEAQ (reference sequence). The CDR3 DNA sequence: TGTGCCAGCAGCTCTAAGACAGGGGGCGTTGGGTATGGCTACACCTTC. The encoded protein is CASSSKTGGVGYGYTF.

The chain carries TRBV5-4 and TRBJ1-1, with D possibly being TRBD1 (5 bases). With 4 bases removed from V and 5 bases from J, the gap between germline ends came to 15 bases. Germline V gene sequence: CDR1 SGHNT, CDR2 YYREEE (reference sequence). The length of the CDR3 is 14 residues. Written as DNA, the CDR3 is TGTGCCAGCAGCCCGGGGGGAGGACCGACTGAAGCTTTCTTT. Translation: CASSPGGGPTEAFF.

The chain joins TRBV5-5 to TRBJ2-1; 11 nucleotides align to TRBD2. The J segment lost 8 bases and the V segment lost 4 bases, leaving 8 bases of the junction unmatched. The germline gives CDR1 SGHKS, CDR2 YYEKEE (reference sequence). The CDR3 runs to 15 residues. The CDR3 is CASSVSGRALDEQFF. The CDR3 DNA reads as TGTGCCAGCAGCGTTAGCGGGAGGGCCCTCGATGAGCAGTTCTTC. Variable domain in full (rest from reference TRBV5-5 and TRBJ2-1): DAGVTQSPTHLIKTRGQQVTLRCSPISGHKSVSWYQQVLGQGPQFIFQYYEKEERGRGNFPDRFSARQFPNYSSELNVNALLLGDSALYLCASSVSGRALDEQFFGPGTRLTVL.

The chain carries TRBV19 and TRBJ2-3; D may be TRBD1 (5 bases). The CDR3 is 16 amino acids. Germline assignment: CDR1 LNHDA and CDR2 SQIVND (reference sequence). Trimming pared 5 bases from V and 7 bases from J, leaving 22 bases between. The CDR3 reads CASSPSGHFPPNTQYF. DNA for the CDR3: TGTGCCAGTAGTCCCTCCGGACATTTCCCCCCCAATACGCAGTATTTT.

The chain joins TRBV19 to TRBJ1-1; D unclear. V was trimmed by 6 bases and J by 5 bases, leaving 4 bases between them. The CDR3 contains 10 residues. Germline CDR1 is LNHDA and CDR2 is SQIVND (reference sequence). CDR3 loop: CASRATEAFF. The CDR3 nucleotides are TGTGCCAGTAGGGCTACTGAAGCTTTCTTT. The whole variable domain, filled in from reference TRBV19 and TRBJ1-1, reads DGGITQSPKYLFRKEGQNVTLSCEQNLNHDAMYWYRQDPGQGLRLIYYSQIVNDFQKGDIAEGYSVSREKKESFPLTVTSAQKNPTAFYLCASRATEAFFGQGTRLTVV.

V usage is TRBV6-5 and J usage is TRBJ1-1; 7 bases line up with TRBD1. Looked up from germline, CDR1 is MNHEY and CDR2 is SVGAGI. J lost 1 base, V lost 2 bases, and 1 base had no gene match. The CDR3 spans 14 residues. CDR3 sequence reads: CASSYDRANTEAFF. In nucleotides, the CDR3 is TGTGCCAGCAGTTACGACAGGGCGAACACTGAAGCTTTCTTT.

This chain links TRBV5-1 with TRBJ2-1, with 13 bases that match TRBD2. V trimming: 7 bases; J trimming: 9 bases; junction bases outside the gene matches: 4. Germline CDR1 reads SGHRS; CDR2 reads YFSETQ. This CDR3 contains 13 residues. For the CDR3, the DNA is TGCGCCAGCCGGACTAGCGGGAGACTTGAGCAGTTCTTC. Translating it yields CASRTSGRLEQFF.

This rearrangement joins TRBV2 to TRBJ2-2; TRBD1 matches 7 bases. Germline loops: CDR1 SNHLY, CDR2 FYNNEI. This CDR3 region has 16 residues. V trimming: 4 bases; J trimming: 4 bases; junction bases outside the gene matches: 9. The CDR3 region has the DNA TGTGCCAGCAGTGTAGACCCGGGACAGACCACCGGGGAGCTGTTTTTT. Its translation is CASSVDPGQTTGELFF.

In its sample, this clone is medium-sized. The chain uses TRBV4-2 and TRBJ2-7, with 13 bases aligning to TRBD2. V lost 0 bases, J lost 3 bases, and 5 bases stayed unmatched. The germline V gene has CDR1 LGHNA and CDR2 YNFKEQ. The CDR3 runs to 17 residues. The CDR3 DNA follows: TGTGCCAGCAGCCAAGAGCCTCGGACTAGCGGGGGCTACGAGCAGTACTTC. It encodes CASSQEPRTSGGYEQYF.

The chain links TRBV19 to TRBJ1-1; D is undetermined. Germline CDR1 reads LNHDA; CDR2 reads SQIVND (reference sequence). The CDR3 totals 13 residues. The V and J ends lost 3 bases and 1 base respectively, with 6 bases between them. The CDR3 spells CASSIQQNTEAFF. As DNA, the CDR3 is TGTGCCAGTAGTATTCAACAGAACACTGAAGCTTTCTTT.

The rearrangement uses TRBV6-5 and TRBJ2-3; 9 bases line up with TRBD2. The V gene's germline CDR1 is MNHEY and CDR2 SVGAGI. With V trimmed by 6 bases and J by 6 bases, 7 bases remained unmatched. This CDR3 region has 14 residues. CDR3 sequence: CASREAGGGDTQYF. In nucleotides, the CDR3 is TGTGCCAGCAGAGAAGCGGGGGGAGGGGATACGCAGTATTTT.

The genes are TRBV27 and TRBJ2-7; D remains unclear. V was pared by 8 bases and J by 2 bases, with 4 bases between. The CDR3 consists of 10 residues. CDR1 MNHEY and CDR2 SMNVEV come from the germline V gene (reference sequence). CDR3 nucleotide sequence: TGTGCCAGCGGCACCTACGAGCAGTACTTC. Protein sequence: CASGTYEQYF.